This T cell receptor (beta chain) came from a study of blood T cell repertoires in COVID-19. Study-wide context: The United States, Italy and Spain provided the acute and convalescent COVID-19 samples.

The CDR3 consists of 12 residues. Trimming removed 4 bases from V and 12 bases from J, with 15 bases in between. Germline V gives CDR1 MNHEY, CDR2 SVGAGI. The assay was immunoSEQ multiplex PCR, and TCRdb's table has in-frame clones only and misses some. The sample has about 90,000 clones, approximately 86% seen once. This receptor was identified in an elderly man with acute or convalescent COVID-19. The chain combines TRBV6-5 with TRBJ1-1, with D tentatively TRBD1 (6 bases). Specimen: peripheral blood. The CDR3 spells CASSSLDRFTFF. The CDR3 nucleotides are TGTGCCAGCAGTTCCCTGGACAGATTCACTTTCTTT.